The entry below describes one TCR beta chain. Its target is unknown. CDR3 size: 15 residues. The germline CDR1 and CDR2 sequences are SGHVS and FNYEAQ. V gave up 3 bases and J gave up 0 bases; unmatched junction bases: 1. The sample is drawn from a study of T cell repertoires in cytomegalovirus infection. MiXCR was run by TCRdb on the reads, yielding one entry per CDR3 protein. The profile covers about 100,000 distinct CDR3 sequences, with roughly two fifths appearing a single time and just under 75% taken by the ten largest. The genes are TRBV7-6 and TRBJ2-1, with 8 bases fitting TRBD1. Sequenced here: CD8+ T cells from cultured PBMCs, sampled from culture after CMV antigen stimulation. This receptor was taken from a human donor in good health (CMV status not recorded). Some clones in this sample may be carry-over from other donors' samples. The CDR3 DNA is TGTGCCAGCAGCTTGGACAGGGTCTCCTACAATGAGCAGTTCTTC. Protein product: CASSLDRVSYNEQFF.